This is a list of T cell receptor beta chains from one sample in a study of T cell responses to AZD1222 COVID-19 vaccine. Using immunoSEQ multiplex PCR, the repertoire was profiled, and TCRdb retains in-frame clones only, with some absent. Of more than 150,000 clones in the sample, almost 95% were seen once. The specimen was peripheral blood, collected on day 0 of AZD1222 vaccination. All receptors derive from an adult in good health. The CDR3 runs from the conserved cysteine through the conserved F or W. D genes are given only for firm matches. Not all rows give a size; the values are once, few, many and, for expanded clones, a class.

CDR3 protein: CASRGRDNEQFF
CDR3 DNA: TGTGCCAGCAGGGGAAGGGACAATGAGCAGTTCTTC
V gene: TRBV28
D gene: -
J gene: TRBJ2-1
clone size: -

CDR3 protein: CASSLGQGAGELFF
CDR3 DNA: TGTGCCAGCAGCTTGGGACAGGGGGCCGGGGAGCTGTTTTTT
V gene: TRBV5-8
D gene: TRBD1
J gene: TRBJ2-2
clone size: -

CDR3 protein: CASSLEENSYNEQFF
CDR3 DNA: TGTGCCAGCAGCTTAGAAGAGAACAGCTACAATGAGCAGTTCTTC
V gene: TRBV11-2
D gene: -
J gene: TRBJ2-1
clone size: -

CDR3 protein: CASSQEDPPAGARNEQFF
CDR3 DNA: TGTGCCAGCAGCCAAGAGGACCCCCCAGCGGGGGCTCGCAATGAGCAGTTCTTC
V gene: TRBV4-2
D gene: TRBD2
J gene: TRBJ2-1
clone size: -

CDR3 protein: CASVTGSNYGYTF
CDR3 DNA: TGTGCCAGTGTGACAGGATCTAACTATGGCTACACCTTC
V gene: TRBV9
D gene: -
J gene: TRBJ1-2
clone size: -

CDR3 protein: CASGSGHPDISDTQYF
CDR3 DNA: TGTGCCAGCGGCTCGGGCCACCCGGACATTTCAGATACGCAGTATTTT
V gene: TRBV27
D gene: -
J gene: TRBJ2-3
clone size: -

CDR3 protein: CASREAQGRNTEAFF
CDR3 DNA: TGTGCCAGCAGGGAAGCACAGGGCCGGAACACTGAAGCTTTCTTT
V gene: TRBV2
D gene: -
J gene: TRBJ1-1
clone size: -

CDR3 protein: CASSYGQGDSPLHF
CDR3 DNA: TGTGCCAGCAGCTACGGACAGGGGGACTCACCCCTCCACTTT
V gene: TRBV5-4
D gene: TRBD1
J gene: TRBJ1-6
clone size: -

CDR3 protein: CASSQDRDARDYGYTF
CDR3 DNA: TGTGCCAGCAGCCAAGATCGGGACGCAAGGGACTATGGCTACACCTTC
V gene: TRBV3-1/TRBV3-2
D gene: -
J gene: TRBJ1-2
clone size: few

CDR3 protein: CASSYSGTTETQYF
CDR3 DNA: TGTGCCAGCAGTTATTCGGGAACAACGGAGACCCAGTACTTC
V gene: TRBV6-5
D gene: -
J gene: TRBJ2-5
clone size: -

CDR3 protein: CASSASNYNEQFF
CDR3 DNA: TGTGCCAGCTCGGCTAGCAACTACAATGAGCAGTTCTTC
V gene: TRBV27
D gene: -
J gene: TRBJ2-1
clone size: -

CDR3 protein: CSSQGGRARETQYF
CDR3 DNA: TGCAGCTCTCAGGGGGGCAGGGCACGAGAGACCCAGTACTTC
V gene: TRBV29-1
D gene: -
J gene: TRBJ2-5
clone size: -

CDR3 protein: CASSLAQGTQPQHF
CDR3 DNA: TGTGCCAGCAGCTTAGCCCAGGGCACTCAGCCCCAGCATTTT
V gene: TRBV7-2
D gene: -
J gene: TRBJ1-5
clone size: -

CDR3 protein: CASSLLGTGIAKNIQYF
CDR3 DNA: TGTGCCAGCAGCTTATTGGGGACAGGGATAGCCAAAAACATTCAGTACTTC
V gene: TRBV7-2
D gene: TRBD1
J gene: TRBJ2-4
clone size: -

CDR3 protein: CASSKSASSGNTIYF
CDR3 DNA: TGTGCCAGTAGTAAGTCCGCGAGCTCTGGAAACACCATATATTTT
V gene: TRBV19
D gene: -
J gene: TRBJ1-3
clone size: -

CDR3 protein: CASKLSLNTEAFF
CDR3 DNA: TGCGCCAGCAAGTTAAGCTTAAACACTGAAGCTTTCTTT
V gene: TRBV5-1
D gene: -
J gene: TRBJ1-1
clone size: -

CDR3 protein: CASSGGGAADF
CDR3 DNA: TGTGCCAGCAGCGGAGGGGGGGCAGCGGACTTC
V gene: TRBV5-4
D gene: -
J gene: TRBJ2-7
clone size: -

CDR3 protein: CASSINEYGYTF
CDR3 DNA: TGTGCCAGTAGTATCAACGAGTATGGCTACACCTTC
V gene: TRBV19
D gene: -
J gene: TRBJ1-2
clone size: -

CDR3 protein: CASSSPPNTGELFF
CDR3 DNA: TGTGCCAGCTCCTCACCCCCGAACACCGGGGAGCTGTTTTTT
V gene: TRBV18
D gene: -
J gene: TRBJ2-2
clone size: -

CDR3 protein: CASSLAPLPYNEQFF
CDR3 DNA: TGTGCCAGCAGCTTGGCCCCACTACCATACAATGAGCAGTTCTTC
V gene: TRBV5-6
D gene: -
J gene: TRBJ2-1
clone size: once

CDR3 protein: CASSPGRGVTEAFF
CDR3 DNA: TGTGCCAGCAGCCCGGGTAGGGGGGTCACTGAAGCTTTCTTT
V gene: TRBV27
D gene: -
J gene: TRBJ1-1
clone size: -

CDR3 protein: CASSTRTGQDTEAFF
CDR3 DNA: TGTGCCAGCAGTACCCGGACAGGGCAGGACACTGAAGCTTTCTTT
V gene: TRBV6-2/TRBV6-3
D gene: TRBD1
J gene: TRBJ1-1
clone size: -

CDR3 protein: CAWSLQTGNGYTF
CDR3 DNA: TGTGCCTGGAGTCTCCAGACAGGGAATGGCTACACCTTC
V gene: TRBV30
D gene: TRBD1
J gene: TRBJ1-2
clone size: -

CDR3 protein: CASSLAGVHTQYF
CDR3 DNA: TGTGCCAGCAGCCTAGCGGGGGTTCATACGCAGTATTTT
V gene: TRBV14
D gene: TRBD2
J gene: TRBJ2-3
clone size: -

CDR3 protein: CASTRGASGRQETQYF
CDR3 DNA: TGTGCCAGCACCCGTGGGGCTAGCGGGAGGCAAGAGACCCAGTACTTC
V gene: TRBV7-2
D gene: TRBD2
J gene: TRBJ2-5
clone size: -

CDR3 protein: CASSLEPRDEQFF
CDR3 DNA: TGTGCCAGCAGCTTAGAACCCCGCGATGAGCAGTTCTTC
V gene: TRBV13
D gene: -
J gene: TRBJ2-1
clone size: -

CDR3 protein: CASSLRGRGEFF
CDR3 DNA: TGTGCCAGCAGTTTAAGGGGGAGAGGAGAGTTCTTC
V gene: TRBV27
D gene: -
J gene: TRBJ2-1
clone size: -

CDR3 protein: CASSRFAGRDFGDTGELFF
CDR3 DNA: TGTGCCAGCAGCAGATTCGCAGGGAGGGATTTCGGAGACACCGGGGAGCTGTTTTTT
V gene: TRBV7-9
D gene: TRBD2
J gene: TRBJ2-2
clone size: -

CDR3 protein: CATSRDPNTEAFF
CDR3 DNA: TGTGCCACCAGCAGAGATCCAAACACTGAAGCTTTCTTT
V gene: TRBV15
D gene: -
J gene: TRBJ1-1
clone size: once

CDR3 protein: CASSGRRQPGVNTEAFF
CDR3 DNA: TGTGCCAGCAGCGGCAGAAGGCAGCCGGGAGTGAACACTGAAGCTTTCTTT
V gene: TRBV9
D gene: -
J gene: TRBJ1-1
clone size: -

CDR3 protein: CAISEQGMNTEAFF
CDR3 DNA: TGTGCCATCAGTGAACAGGGGATGAACACTGAAGCTTTCTTT
V gene: TRBV10-3
D gene: TRBD1
J gene: TRBJ1-1
clone size: -

CDR3 protein: CASSLEEQGPQHF
CDR3 DNA: TGTGCCAGCAGCTTAGAGGAGCAAGGGCCCCAGCATTTT
V gene: TRBV11-2
D gene: -
J gene: TRBJ1-5
clone size: -

CDR3 protein: CASSTDNYEAFF
CDR3 DNA: TGTGCCAGCAGTACGGACAACTATGAAGCTTTCTTT
V gene: TRBV5-4
D gene: -
J gene: TRBJ1-1
clone size: -

CDR3 protein: CASSRPISFHEAFF
CDR3 DNA: TGTGCCAGCAGCCGGCCGATTTCCTTCCATGAAGCTTTCTTT
V gene: TRBV28
D gene: -
J gene: TRBJ1-1
clone size: -

CDR3 protein: CATSSEDSYGYTF
CDR3 DNA: TGTGCCACCAGCAGTGAGGACAGTTATGGCTACACCTTC
V gene: TRBV15
D gene: -
J gene: TRBJ1-2
clone size: -

CDR3 protein: CAWSVLDTQYF
CDR3 DNA: TGTGCCTGGAGTGTACTGGATACGCAGTATTTT
V gene: TRBV30
D gene: -
J gene: TRBJ2-3
clone size: once

CDR3 protein: CASSQRPSGGGNLLETQYF
CDR3 DNA: TGTGCCAGCAGCCAGAGGCCTAGCGGCGGAGGGAACCTCCTAGAGACCCAGTACTTC
V gene: TRBV3-1/TRBV3-2
D gene: TRBD2
J gene: TRBJ2-5
clone size: -

CDR3 protein: CASSARQGEGEKLFF
CDR3 DNA: TGTGCCAGCAGCGCCCGGCAGGGTGAGGGAGAAAAACTGTTTTTT
V gene: TRBV5-4
D gene: -
J gene: TRBJ1-4
clone size: -

CDR3 protein: CSGDQGRGTDTQYF
CDR3 DNA: TGCAGCGGTGACCAGGGAAGGGGCACAGATACGCAGTATTTT
V gene: TRBV29-1
D gene: -
J gene: TRBJ2-3
clone size: -

CDR3 protein: CASSPGNNQPQHF
CDR3 DNA: TGTGCCAGCTCACCAGGGAACAATCAGCCCCAGCATTTT
V gene: TRBV18
D gene: -
J gene: TRBJ1-5
clone size: -

CDR3 protein: CASSLGPNYEQYF
CDR3 DNA: TGTGCCAGCAGTTTAGGGCCGAACTACGAGCAGTACTTC
V gene: TRBV27
D gene: -
J gene: TRBJ2-7
clone size: once

CDR3 protein: CASSLSGPSFYEQYF
CDR3 DNA: TGTGCCAGCAGCTTATCGGGGCCGTCGTTCTACGAGCAGTACTTC
V gene: TRBV11-2
D gene: -
J gene: TRBJ2-7
clone size: once

CDR3 protein: CASSSSLQRGGLLNTGELFF
CDR3 DNA: TGTGCCAGCAGTTCGTCCCTACAGCGGGGGGGACTATTGAACACCGGGGAGCTGTTTTTT
V gene: TRBV6-2/TRBV6-3
D gene: TRBD2
J gene: TRBJ2-2
clone size: -

CDR3 protein: CACKTGEFSEAFF
CDR3 DNA: TGTGCCTGCAAGACAGGGGAGTTTTCTGAAGCTTTCTTT
V gene: TRBV19
D gene: TRBD1
J gene: TRBJ1-1
clone size: -

CDR3 protein: CASSLGGRHRDTQYF
CDR3 DNA: TGTGCCAGCAGCTTAGGGGGCAGGCATAGAGATACGCAGTATTTT
V gene: TRBV7-2
D gene: -
J gene: TRBJ2-3
clone size: -

CDR3 protein: CASSDGGVSEKLFF
CDR3 DNA: TGTGCCAGTAGTGACGGAGGTGTAAGTGAAAAACTGTTTTTT
V gene: TRBV19
D gene: -
J gene: TRBJ1-4
clone size: -

CDR3 protein: CASSLGGQRGGYTF
CDR3 DNA: TGTGCCAGCAGCTTGGGGGGACAGCGGGGTGGCTACACCTTC
V gene: TRBV5-4
D gene: TRBD1
J gene: TRBJ1-2
clone size: -

CDR3 protein: CARFRDKEETQYF
CDR3 DNA: TGTGCCAGATTCCGGGACAAGGAAGAGACCCAGTACTTC
V gene: TRBV6-4
D gene: -
J gene: TRBJ2-5
clone size: -

CDR3 protein: CASSEVWGRKRHTQYF
CDR3 DNA: TGTGCCAGCAGTGAAGTCTGGGGCCGAAAGCGGCATACGCAGTATTTT
V gene: TRBV2
D gene: -
J gene: TRBJ2-3
clone size: -

CDR3 protein: CASSVVPLTEAFF
CDR3 DNA: TGTGCCAGCAGCGTAGTTCCACTCACTGAAGCTTTCTTT
V gene: TRBV9
D gene: -
J gene: TRBJ1-1
clone size: -

CDR3 protein: CASSFGENYGYTF
CDR3 DNA: TGTGCCAGCAGTTTTGGGGAAAACTATGGCTACACCTTC
V gene: TRBV12-3/TRBV12-4
D gene: -
J gene: TRBJ1-2
clone size: -

CDR3 protein: CSVASGNTIYF
CDR3 DNA: TGCAGCGTCGCATCTGGAAACACCATATATTTT
V gene: TRBV29-1
D gene: -
J gene: TRBJ1-3
clone size: -

CDR3 protein: CASSPASLQPTGELFF
CDR3 DNA: TGTGCCAGCAGCCCCGCCTCCCTGCAACCGACCGGGGAGCTGTTTTTT
V gene: TRBV7-9
D gene: -
J gene: TRBJ2-2
clone size: -